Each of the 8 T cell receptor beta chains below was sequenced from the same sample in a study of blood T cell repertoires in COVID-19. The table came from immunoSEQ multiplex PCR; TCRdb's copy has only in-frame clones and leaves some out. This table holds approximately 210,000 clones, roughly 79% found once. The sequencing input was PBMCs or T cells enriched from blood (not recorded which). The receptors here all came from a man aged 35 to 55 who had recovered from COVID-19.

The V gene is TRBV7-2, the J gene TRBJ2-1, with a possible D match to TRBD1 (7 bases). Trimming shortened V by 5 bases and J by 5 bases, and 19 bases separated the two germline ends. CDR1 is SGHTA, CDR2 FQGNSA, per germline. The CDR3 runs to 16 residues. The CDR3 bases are TGTGCCAGCAGCGGTAGGGGGCTAGCGTCGCACAATGAGCAGTTCTTC. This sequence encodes CASSGRGLASHNEQFF. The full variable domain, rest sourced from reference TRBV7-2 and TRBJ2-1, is GAGVSQSPSNKVTEKGKDVELRCDPISGHTALYWYRQSLGQGLEFLIYFQGNSAPDKSGLPSDRFSAERTGGSVSTLTIQRTQQEDSAVYLCASSGRGLASHNEQFFGPGTRLTVL.

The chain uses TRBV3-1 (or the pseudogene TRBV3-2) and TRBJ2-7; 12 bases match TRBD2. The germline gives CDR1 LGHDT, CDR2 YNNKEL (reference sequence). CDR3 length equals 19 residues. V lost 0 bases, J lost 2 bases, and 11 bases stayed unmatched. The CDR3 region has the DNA TGTGCCAGCAGCCAAGATACGTTCGGACTAGCGGGGAACCCCTACGAGCAGTACTTC. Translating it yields CASSQDTFGLAGNPYEQYF.

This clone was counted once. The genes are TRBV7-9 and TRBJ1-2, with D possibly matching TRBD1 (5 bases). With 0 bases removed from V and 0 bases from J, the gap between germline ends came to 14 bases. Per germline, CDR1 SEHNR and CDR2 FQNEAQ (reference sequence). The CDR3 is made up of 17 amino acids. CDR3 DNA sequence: TGTGCCAGCAGCTTAGCCGTTCCCAGGGCATCTAACTATGGCTACACCTTC. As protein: CASSLAVPRASNYGYTF.

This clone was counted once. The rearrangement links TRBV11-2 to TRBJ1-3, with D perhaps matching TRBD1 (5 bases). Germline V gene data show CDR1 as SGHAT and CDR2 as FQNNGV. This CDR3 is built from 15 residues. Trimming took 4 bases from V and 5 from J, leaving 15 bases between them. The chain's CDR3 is CASSSLRGGRNTIYF. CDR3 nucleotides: TGTGCCAGCAGCTCCCTCCGGGGGGGAAGAAACACCATATATTTT.

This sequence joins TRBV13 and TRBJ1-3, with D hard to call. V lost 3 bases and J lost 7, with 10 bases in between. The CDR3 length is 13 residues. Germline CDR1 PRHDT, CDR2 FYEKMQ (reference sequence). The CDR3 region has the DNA TGTGCCAGCAGCTTCGGGGTGTTGAACACCATATATTTT. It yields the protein CASSFGVLNTIYF.

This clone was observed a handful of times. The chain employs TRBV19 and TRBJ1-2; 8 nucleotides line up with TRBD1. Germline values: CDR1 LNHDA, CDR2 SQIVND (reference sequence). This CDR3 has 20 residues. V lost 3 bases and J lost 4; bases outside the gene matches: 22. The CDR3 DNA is TGTGCCAGTAGTATCTCCCACCTGAGGACAGGGCGGATACGGGGCTATGGCTACACCTTC. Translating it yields CASSISHLRTGRIRGYGYTF.

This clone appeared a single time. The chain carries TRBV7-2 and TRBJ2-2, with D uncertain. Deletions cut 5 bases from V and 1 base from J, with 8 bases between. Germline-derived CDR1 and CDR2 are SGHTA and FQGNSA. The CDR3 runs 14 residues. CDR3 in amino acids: CASSLRLNTGELFF. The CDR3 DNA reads TGTGCCAGCAGCCTAAGACTGAACACCGGGGAGCTGTTTTTT. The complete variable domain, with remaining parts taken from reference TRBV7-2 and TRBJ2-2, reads GAGVSQSPSNKVTEKGKDVELRCDPISGHTALYWYRQSLGQGLEFLIYFQGNSAPDKSGLPSDRFSAERTGGSVSTLTIQRTQQEDSAVYLCASSLRLNTGELFFGEGSRLTVL.

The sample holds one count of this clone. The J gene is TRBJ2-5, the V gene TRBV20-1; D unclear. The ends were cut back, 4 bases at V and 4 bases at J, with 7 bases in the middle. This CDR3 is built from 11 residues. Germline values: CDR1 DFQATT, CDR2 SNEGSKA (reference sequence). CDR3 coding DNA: TGCAGTGCTACTGAGCGAGAGACCCAGTACTTC. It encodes CSATERETQYF.